Here is one T cell receptor (beta chain) with its context. Its antigen is currently unknown. These data come from a study of shared clonotypes between healthy human individuals. Study details: The donor group consisted of two women and a few men, aged 18 to 49. The study, taken as a whole, reports: Generation probability values for non-shared clonotypes were lower than those for clonotypes shared by all four donors. The study generally estimated greater richness for naive than memory subsets.

CDR3 length: 15 amino acids. Trimming removed 0 bases from V and 6 bases from J, with 12 bases in between. Germline assignment: CDR1 SGHRS and CDR2 YFSETQ. Produced via immunoSEQ multiplex PCR; TCRdb's table is partial and in-frame only. Of around 2.3 million clones listed, 90% to 97% are singletons. The V and J genes are TRBV5-1 and TRBJ1-4; a possible D gene is TRBD1 (5 bases). This sequence was found in a man between 18 and 35 years old in good health. The sequencing input was naive CD4+ T cells sorted from blood. Subset reported: CD45RA+ positively selected. Here the CDR3 reads CASSLVSSGDEKLFF. The CDR3 region has the DNA TGCGCCAGCAGCTTGGTGTCCTCGGGGGATGAAAAACTGTTTTTT.